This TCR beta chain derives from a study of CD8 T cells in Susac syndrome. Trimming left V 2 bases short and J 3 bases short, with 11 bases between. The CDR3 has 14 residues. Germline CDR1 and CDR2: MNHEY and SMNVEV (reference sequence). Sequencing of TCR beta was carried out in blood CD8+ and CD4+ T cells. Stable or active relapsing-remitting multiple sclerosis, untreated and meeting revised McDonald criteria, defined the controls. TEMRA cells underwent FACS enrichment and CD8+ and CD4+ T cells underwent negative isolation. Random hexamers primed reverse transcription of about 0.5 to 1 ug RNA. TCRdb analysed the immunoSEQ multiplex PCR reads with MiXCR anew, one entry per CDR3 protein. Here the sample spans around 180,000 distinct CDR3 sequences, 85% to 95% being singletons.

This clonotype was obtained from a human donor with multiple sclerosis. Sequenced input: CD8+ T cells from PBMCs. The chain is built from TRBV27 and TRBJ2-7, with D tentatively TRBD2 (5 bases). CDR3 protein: CASSLSRADYEQYF. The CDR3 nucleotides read TGTGCCAGCAGTTTAAGTAGAGCGGACTACGAGCAGTACTTC.